This TCR beta chain originates from a study of Tregs in tolerant kidney transplant recipients. General study findings and limits: Antigen-driven expansion was suggested because donor-specific Tregs expanded more than all Tregs in tolerant patients.

Comments on this clone: Its antigen is currently unknown.

Assay: immunoSEQ multiplex PCR; the TCRdb copy retains only in-frame clones and omits some. This table has fewer than 80,000 clones, about 98% appearing once. Germline assignment: CDR1 SGHAT and CDR2 FQDESV (reference sequence). Between the trimmed V and J ends, which lost 2 bases and 3 bases, there was a span of 16 bases. This CDR3 contains 16 residues. Thawed PBMCs were FACS-sorted into unstimulated CD4+CD25+CD127- regulatory T cells, CD4+CD25- non-regulatory cells, CD4 and CD8 cells. The chain joins TRBV11-1 to TRBJ2-5; tentative D call: TRBD2 (5 bases). This clonotype was sampled from a human donor who received a combined kidney and bone marrow transplant. Sequenced here: CD4+ T cells from blood, sampled before the transplant. The CDR3 DNA reads as TGTGCCAGCAGCTTAAATCGAGGACTTATCGAAGAGACCCAGTACTTC. Protein: CASSLNRGLIEETQYF.